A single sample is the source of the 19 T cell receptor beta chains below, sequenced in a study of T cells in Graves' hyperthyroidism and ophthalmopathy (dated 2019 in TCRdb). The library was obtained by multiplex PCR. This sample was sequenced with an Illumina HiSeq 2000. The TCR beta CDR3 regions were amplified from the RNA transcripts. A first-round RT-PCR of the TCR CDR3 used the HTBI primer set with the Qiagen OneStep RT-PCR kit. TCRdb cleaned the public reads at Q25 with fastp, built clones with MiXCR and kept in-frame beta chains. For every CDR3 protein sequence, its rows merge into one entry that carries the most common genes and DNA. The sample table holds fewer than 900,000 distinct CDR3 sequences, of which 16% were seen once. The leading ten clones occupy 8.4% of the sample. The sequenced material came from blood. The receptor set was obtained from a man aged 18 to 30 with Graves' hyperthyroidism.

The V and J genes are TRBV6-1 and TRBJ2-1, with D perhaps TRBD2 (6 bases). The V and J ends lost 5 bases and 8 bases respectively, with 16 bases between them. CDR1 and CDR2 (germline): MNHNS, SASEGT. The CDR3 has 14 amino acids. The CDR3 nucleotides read TGTGCCAGCAGTTATAGGGCGGGATCCGATGAGCAGTTCTTC. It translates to CASSYRAGSDEQFF.

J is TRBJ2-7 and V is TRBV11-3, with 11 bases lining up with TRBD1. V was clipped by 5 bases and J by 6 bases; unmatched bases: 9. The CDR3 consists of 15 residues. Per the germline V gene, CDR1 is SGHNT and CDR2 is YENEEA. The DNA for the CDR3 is TGTGCCAGCAGCCCCCCAGGACAGGGGGCCTTCGAGCAGTACTTC. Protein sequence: CASSPPGQGAFEQYF.

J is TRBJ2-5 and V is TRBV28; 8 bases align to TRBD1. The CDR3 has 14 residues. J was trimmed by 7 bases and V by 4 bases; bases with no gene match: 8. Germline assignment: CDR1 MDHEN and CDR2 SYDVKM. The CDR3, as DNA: TGTGCCAGCAGTTCGACAGGGGATCTGGGGACCCAGTACTTC. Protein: CASSSTGDLGTQYF.

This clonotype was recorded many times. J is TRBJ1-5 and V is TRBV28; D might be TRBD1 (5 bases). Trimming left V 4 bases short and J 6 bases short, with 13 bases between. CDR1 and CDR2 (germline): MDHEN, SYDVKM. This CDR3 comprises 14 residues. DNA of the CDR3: TGTGCCAGCAGTTCTCCTGTTGGGGGTCAGCCCCAGCATTTT. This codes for CASSSPVGGQPQHF.

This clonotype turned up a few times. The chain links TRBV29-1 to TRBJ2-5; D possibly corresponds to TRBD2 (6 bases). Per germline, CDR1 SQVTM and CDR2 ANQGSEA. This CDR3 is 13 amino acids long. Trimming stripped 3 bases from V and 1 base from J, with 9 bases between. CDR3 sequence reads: CSVDWGVQETQYF. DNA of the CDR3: TGCAGCGTTGATTGGGGGGTCCAAGAGACCCAGTACTTC. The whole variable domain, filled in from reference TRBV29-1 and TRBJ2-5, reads SAVISQKPSRDICQRGTSLTIQCQVDSQVTMMFWYRQQPGQSLTLIATANQGSEATYESGFVIDKFPISRPNLTFSTLTVSNMSPEDSSIYLCSVDWGVQETQYFGPGTRLLVL.

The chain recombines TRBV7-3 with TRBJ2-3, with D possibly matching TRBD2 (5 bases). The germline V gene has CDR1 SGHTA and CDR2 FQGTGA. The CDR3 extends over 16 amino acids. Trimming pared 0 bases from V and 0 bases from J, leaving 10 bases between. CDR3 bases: TGTGCCAGCAGCTTAACAGCGGCCGCTAGCACAGATACGCAGTATTTT. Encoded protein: CASSLTAAASTDTQYF.

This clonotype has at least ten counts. CDR3 in amino acids: CASSLSGNGRIDSNQPQHF. The CDR3 DNA reads as TGTGCCAGCAGTTTATCTGGGAATGGTAGAATAGATAGCAATCAGCCCCAGCATTTT. The rearrangement links TRBV27 to TRBJ1-5; D is undetermined. The germline V and J ends were trimmed by 0 bases and 0 bases, with 18 bases remaining between them. The CDR3 has 19 residues. Germline V gives CDR1 MNHEY, CDR2 SMNVEV (reference sequence).

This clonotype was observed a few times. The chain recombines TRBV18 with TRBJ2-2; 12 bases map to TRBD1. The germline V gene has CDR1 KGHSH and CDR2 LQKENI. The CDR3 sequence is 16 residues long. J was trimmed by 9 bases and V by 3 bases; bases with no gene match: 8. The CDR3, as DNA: TGTGCCAGCTCACCGGGACAGGGGGCTATATCCAGGGAGCTGTTTTTT. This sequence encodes CASSPGQGAISRELFF.

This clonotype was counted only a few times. CDR3 sequence reads: CSARDPLPSSTDTQYF. Written as DNA, the CDR3 is TGCAGTGCTAGAGATCCCTTACCTTCTAGCACAGATACGCAGTATTTT. The chain employs TRBV20-1 and TRBJ2-3; D gene ambiguous. With 0 bases removed from V and 0 bases from J, the gap between germline ends came to 13 bases. Germline V gene lookup returns CDR1 DFQATT and CDR2 SNEGSKA (reference sequence). This CDR3 region has 16 residues.

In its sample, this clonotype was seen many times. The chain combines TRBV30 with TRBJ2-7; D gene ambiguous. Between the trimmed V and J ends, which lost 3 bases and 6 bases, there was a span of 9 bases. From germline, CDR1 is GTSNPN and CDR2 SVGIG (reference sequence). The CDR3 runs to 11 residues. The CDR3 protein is CAWRVSGEQYF. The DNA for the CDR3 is TGTGCCTGGAGAGTTTCCGGCGAGCAGTACTTC.

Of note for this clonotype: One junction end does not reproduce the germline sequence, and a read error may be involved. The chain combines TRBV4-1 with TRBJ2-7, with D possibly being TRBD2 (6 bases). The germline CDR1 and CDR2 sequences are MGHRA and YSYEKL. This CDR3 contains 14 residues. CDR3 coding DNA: TGCGTCAGCAGCCAAGAGGAGGGATCCTACGAGCAGTACTTC. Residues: CVSSQEEGSYEQYF.

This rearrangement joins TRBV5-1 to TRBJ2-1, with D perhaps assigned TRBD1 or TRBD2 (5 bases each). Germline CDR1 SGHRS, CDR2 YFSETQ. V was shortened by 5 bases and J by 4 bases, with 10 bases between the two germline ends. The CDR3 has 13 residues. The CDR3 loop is CASRERTYNEQFF. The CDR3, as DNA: TGCGCCAGCAGAGAGCGGACATACAATGAGCAGTTCTTC. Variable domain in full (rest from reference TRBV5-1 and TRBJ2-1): KAGVTQTPRYLIKTRGQQVTLSCSPISGHRSVSWYQQTPGQGLQFLFEYFSETQRNKGNFPGRFSGRQFSNSRSEMNVSTLELGDSALYLCASRERTYNEQFFGPGTRLTVL.

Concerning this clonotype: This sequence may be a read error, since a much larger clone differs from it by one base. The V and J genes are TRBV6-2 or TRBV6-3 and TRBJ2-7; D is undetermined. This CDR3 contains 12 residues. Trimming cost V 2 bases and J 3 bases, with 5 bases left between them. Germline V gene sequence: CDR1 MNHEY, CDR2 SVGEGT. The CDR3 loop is CASSYPDYEQYF. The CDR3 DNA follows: TGTGCCAGCAGTTACCCGGACTACGAGCAGTACTTC.

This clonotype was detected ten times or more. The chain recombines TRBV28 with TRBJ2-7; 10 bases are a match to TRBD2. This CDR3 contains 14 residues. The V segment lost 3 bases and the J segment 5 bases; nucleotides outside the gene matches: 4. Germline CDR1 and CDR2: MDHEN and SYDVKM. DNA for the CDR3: TGTGCCAGCAGTTTGGCTAGCGGGAGAAACGAGCAGTACTTC. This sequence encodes CASSLASGRNEQYF.

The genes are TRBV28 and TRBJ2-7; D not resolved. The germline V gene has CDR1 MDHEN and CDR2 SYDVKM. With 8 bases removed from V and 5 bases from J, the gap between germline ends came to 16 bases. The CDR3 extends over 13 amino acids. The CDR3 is CASAVPNWDEQYF. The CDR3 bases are TGTGCCAGCGCTGTTCCCAACTGGGACGAGCAGTACTTC.

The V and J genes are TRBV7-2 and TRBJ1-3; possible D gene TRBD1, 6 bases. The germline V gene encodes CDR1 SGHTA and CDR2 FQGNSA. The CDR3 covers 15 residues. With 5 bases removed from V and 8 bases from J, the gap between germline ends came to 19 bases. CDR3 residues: CASSRGGTEGDTIYF. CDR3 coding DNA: TGTGCCAGCAGCCGAGGGGGGACGGAGGGAGACACCATATATTTT. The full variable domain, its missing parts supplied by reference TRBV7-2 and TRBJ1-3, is GAGVSQSPSNKVTEKGKDVELRCDPISGHTALYWYRQSLGQGLEFLIYFQGNSAPDKSGLPSDRFSAERTGGSVSTLTIQRTQQEDSAVYLCASSRGGTEGDTIYFGEGSWLTVV.

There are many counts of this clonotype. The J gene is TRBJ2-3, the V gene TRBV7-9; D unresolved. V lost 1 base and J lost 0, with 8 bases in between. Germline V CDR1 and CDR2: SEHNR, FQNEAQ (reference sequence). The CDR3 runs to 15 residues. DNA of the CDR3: TGTGCCAGCAGCTTAGAGGGCTACAGCACAGATACGCAGTATTTT. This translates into CASSLEGYSTDTQYF.

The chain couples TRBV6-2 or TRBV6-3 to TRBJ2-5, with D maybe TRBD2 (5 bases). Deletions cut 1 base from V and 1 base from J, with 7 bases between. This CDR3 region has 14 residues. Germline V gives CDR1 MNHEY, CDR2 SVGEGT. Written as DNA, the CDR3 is TGTGCCAGCAGTTACTGGCGGGTCCAAGAGACCCAGTACTTC. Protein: CASSYWRVQETQYF.

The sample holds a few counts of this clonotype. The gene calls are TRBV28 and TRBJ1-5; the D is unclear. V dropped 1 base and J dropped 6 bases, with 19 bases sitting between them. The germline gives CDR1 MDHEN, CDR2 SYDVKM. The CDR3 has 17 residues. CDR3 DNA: TGTGCCAGCAGTTTATTAGTCCGGACGGAGCTTCCTCAGCCCCAGCATTTT. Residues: CASSLLVRTELPQPQHF.